This TCR beta chain was observed in a study of response to subunit inactivated influenza vaccine. Findings and caveats of the study: Each seasonal flu vaccination may recruit only limited new T cells, authors suggested.

Details on this clonotype: Antigen unknown.

TCRdb processed the RT-PCR reads anew with MiXCR; each CDR3 protein has one entry. Here the sample spans around 580,000 distinct CDR3 sequences, around 11% being singletons. The trim removed 4 bases at V and 5 bases at J, leaving 6 bases unmatched. The CDR3 is made up of 15 amino acids. CDR1 and CDR2 (germline): LGHDT, YNNKEL (reference sequence). The specimen comprised PBMCs from blood, sampled on the day of vaccination. The chain combines TRBV3-1 with TRBJ2-3, with 10 bases lining up with TRBD2. The receptor was derived from a man aged 50 or older who received an inactivated influenza vaccine. The CDR3 reads CASSPLAGGLDTQYF. CDR3 DNA: TGTGCCAGCAGCCCTTTAGCGGGAGGCCTAGATACGCAGTATTTT.